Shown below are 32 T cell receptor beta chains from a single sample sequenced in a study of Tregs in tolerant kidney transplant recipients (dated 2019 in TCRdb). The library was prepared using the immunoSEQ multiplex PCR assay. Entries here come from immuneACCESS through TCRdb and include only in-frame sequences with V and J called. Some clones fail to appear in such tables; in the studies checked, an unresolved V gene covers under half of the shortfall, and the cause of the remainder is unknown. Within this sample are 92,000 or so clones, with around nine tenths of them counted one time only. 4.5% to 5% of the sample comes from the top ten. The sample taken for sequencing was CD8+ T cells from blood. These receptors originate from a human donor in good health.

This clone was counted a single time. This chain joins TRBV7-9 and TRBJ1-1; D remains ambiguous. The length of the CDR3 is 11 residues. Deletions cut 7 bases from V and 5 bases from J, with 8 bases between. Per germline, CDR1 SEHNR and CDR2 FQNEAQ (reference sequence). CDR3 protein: CASIRGTEAFF. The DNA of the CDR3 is TGTGCCAGCATCCGGGGAACTGAAGCTTTCTTT.

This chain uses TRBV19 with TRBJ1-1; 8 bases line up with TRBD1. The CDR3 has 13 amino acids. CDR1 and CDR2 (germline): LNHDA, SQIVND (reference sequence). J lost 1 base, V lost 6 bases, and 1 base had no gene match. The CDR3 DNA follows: TGTGCCAGTAGCGACAGGGGGAACACTGAAGCTTTCTTT. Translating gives CASSDRGNTEAFF.

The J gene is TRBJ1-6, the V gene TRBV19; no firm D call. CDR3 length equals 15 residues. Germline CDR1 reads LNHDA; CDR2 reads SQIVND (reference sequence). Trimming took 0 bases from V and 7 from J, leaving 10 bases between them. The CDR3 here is CASSIDLGWNSPLHF. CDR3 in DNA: TGTGCCAGTAGTATAGATCTGGGGTGGAATTCACCCCTCCACTTT.

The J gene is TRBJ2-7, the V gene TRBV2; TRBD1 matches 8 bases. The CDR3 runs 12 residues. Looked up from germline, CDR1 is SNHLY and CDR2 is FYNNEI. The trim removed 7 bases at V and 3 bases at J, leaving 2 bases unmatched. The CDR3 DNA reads TGTGCCAGCATTGGACAGGGCTACGAGCAGTACTTC. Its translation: CASIGQGYEQYF.

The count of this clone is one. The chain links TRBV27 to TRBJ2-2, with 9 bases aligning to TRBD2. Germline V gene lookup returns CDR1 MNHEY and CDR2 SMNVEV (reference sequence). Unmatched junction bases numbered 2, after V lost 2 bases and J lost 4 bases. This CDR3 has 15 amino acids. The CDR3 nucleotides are TGTGCCAGCAGTTTAGCGGGAGGGGTCACCGGGGAGCTGTTTTTT. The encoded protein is CASSLAGGVTGELFF.

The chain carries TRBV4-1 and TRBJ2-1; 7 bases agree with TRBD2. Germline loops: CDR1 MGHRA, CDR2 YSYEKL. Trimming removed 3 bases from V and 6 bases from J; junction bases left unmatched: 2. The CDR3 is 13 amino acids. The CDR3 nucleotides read TGCGCCAGCAGCCATACGGGGGGCAATGAGCAGTTCTTC. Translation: CASSHTGGNEQFF.

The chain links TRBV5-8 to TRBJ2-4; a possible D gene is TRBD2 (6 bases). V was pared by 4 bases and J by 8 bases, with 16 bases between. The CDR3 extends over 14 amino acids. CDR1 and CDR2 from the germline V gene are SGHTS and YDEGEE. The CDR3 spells CASSHEFGSDIQYF. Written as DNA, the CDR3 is TGTGCCAGCAGCCACGAGTTCGGGAGTGACATTCAGTACTTC. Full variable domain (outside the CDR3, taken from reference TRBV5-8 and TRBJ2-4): EAGVTQSPTHLIKTRGQQATLRCSPISGHTSVYWYQQALGLGLQFLLWYDEGEERNRGNFPPRFSGRQFPNYSSELNVNALELEDSALYLCASSHEFGSDIQYFGAGTRLSVL.

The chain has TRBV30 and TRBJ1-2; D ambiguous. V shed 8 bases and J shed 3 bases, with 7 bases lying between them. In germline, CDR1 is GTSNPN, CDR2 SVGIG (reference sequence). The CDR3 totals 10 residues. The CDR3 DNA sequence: TGTGCCCAGTTAGACTATGGCTACACCTTC. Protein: CAQLDYGYTF. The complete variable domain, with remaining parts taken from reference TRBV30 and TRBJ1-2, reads SQTIHQWPATLVQPVGSPLSLECTVEGTSNPNLYWYRQAAGRGLQLLFYSVGIGQISSEVPQNLSASRPQDRQFILSSKKLLLSDSGFYLCAQLDYGYTFGSGTRLTVV.

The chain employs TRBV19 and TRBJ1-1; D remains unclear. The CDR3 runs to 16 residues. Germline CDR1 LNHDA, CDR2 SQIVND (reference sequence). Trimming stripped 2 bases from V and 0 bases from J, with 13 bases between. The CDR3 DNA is TGTGCCAGTAGTATAACTCCCTACCTAATGAACACTGAAGCTTTCTTT. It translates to CASSITPYLMNTEAFF. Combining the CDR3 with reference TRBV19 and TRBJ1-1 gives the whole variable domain DGGITQSPKYLFRKEGQNVTLSCEQNLNHDAMYWYRQDPGQGLRLIYYSQIVNDFQKGDIAEGYSVSREKKESFPLTVTSAQKNPTAFYLCASSITPYLMNTEAFFGQGTRLTVV.

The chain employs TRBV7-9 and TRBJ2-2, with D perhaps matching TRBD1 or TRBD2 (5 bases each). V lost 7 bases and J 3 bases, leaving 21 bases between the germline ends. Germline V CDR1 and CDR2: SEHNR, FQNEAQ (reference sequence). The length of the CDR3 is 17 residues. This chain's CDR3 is CASIGGPRDEYTGELFF. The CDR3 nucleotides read TGTGCCAGCATCGGCGGGCCCAGGGATGAGTACACCGGGGAGCTGTTTTTT.

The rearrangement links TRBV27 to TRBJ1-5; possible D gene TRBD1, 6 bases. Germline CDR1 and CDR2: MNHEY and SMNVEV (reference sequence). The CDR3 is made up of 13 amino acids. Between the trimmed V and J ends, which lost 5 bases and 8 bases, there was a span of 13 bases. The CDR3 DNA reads TGTGCCAGCAGTCCGACAGGTCCGGAGCCCCAGCATTTT. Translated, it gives CASSPTGPEPQHF.

The CDR3 sequence is CASSLDRSSQQETQYF. CDR3 nucleotides: TGTGCCAGCAGCTTAGACCGTAGTAGTCAGCAAGAGACCCAGTACTTC. The chain is built from TRBV7-8 and TRBJ2-5, with D uncertain. The CDR3 is 16 amino acids. Germline CDR1 is SGHVS and CDR2 is FQNEAQ. With 1 base removed from V and 2 bases from J, the gap between germline ends came to 14 bases.

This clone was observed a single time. Here the CDR3 reads CASSPGTGGASSYEQYF. As DNA, the CDR3 is TGTGCCAGCAGCCCCGGGACAGGAGGGGCTAGCTCCTACGAGCAGTACTTC. The chain joins TRBV7-9 to TRBJ2-7; 8 bases align to TRBD1. Germline lookup yields CDR1 SEHNR and CDR2 FQNEAQ (reference sequence). Trimming at V came to 5 bases and at J to 0 bases, leaving 12 bases not matched to a gene. The CDR3 has 17 residues.

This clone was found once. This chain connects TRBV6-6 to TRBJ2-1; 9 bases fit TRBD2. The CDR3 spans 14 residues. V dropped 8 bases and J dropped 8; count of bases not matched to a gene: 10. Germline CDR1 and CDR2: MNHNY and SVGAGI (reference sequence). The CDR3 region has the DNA TGTGCCAGCCTGCGGGCGGGAGGGCCTGATGAGCAGTTCTTC. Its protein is CASLRAGGPDEQFF.

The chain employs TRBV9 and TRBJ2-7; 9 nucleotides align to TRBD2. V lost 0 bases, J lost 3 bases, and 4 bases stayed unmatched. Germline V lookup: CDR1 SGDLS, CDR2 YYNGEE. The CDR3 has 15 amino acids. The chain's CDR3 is CASSVGSGRLYEQYF. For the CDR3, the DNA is TGTGCCAGCAGCGTAGGTAGCGGGAGACTCTACGAGCAGTACTTC.

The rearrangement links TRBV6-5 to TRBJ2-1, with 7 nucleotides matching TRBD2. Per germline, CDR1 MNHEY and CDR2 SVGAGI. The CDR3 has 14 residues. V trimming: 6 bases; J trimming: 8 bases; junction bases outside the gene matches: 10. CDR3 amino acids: CASSPGGGTDEQFF. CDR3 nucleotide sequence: TGTGCCAGCAGCCCGGGGGGAGGGACCGATGAGCAGTTCTTC.

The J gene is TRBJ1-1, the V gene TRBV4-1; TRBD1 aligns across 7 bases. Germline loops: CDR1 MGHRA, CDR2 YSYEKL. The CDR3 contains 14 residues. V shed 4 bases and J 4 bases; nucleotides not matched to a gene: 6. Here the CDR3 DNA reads TGCGCCAGCAGCCTCAACAGGGGAAGCACTGAAGCTTTCTTT. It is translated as CASSLNRGSTEAFF.

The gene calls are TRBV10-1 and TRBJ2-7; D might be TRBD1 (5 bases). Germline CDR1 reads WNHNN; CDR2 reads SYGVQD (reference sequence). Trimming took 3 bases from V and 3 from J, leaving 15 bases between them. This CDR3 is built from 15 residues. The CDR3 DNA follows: TGCGCCAGCAGTGATCTTACAGGTCCTTTCTACGAGCAGTACTTC. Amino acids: CASSDLTGPFYEQYF.

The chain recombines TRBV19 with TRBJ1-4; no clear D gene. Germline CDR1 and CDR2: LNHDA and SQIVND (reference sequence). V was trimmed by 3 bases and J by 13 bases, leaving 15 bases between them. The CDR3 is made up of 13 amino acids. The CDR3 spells CASSMNWGFGLFF. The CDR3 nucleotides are TGTGCCAGTAGTATGAATTGGGGTTTCGGACTGTTTTTT.

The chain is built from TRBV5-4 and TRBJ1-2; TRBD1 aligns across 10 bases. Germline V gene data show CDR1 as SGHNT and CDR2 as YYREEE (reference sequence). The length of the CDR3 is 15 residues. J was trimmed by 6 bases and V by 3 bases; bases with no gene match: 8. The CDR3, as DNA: TGTGCCAGCAGCTGGAGTGGGGGACAGGGGAATGGCTACACCTTC. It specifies CASSWSGGQGNGYTF.

CDR3 region: CASSVIAGDPGELFF. CDR3 DNA sequence: TGCGCCAGCAGTGTGATAGCGGGAGACCCCGGGGAGCTGTTTTTT. V is TRBV10-1 and J is TRBJ2-2; 9 bases map to TRBD2. The CDR3 consists of 15 residues. Trimming cost V 4 bases and J 6 bases; bases outside gene matches: 6. Germline loops: CDR1 WNHNN, CDR2 SYGVQD (reference sequence).

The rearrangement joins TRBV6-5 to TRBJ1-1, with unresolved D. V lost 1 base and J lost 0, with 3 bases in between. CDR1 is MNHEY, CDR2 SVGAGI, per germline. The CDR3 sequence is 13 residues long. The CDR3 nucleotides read TGTGCCAGCAGTTACTACATGAACACTGAAGCTTTCTTT. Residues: CASSYYMNTEAFF.

The CDR3 loop is CASSLRQGAADTQYF. The CDR3 region has the DNA TGTGCCAGCAGCCTCCGACAGGGGGCTGCAGATACGCAGTATTTT. The chain combines TRBV7-8 with TRBJ2-3, with 10 bases matching TRBD1. V shed 5 bases and J 4 bases; nucleotides not matched to a gene: 6. This CDR3 has 15 residues. Germline V gene sequence: CDR1 SGHVS, CDR2 FQNEAQ.

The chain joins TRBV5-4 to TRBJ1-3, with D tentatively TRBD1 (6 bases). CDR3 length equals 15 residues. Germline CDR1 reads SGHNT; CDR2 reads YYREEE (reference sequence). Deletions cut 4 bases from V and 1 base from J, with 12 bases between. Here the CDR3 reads CASSPDSNSGNTIYF. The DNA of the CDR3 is TGTGCCAGCAGCCCGGACAGCAATTCTGGAAACACCATATATTTT.

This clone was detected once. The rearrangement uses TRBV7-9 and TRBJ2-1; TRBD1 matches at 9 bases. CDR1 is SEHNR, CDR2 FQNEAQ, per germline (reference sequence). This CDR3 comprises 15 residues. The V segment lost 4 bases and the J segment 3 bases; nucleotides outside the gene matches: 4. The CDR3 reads CASSSGTGNYNEQFF. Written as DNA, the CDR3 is TGTGCCAGCAGCTCTGGGACAGGGAACTACAATGAGCAGTTCTTC.

The CDR3 loop is CASSLIGRERQFF. Written as DNA, the CDR3 is TGTGCCAGCAGCTTAATCGGGCGGGAGAGGCAGTTCTTC. The V call is TRBV7-9, the J call TRBJ2-1, with 7 nucleotides matching TRBD2. Germline V gives CDR1 SEHNR, CDR2 FQNEAQ (reference sequence). This CDR3 has 13 residues. The J segment lost 12 bases and the V segment lost 2 bases, leaving 7 bases of the junction unmatched.

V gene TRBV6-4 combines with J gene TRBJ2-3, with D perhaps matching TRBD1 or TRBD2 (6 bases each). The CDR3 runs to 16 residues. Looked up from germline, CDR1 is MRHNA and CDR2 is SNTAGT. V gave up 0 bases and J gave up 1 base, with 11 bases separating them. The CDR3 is CASSDSGGQGTDTQYF. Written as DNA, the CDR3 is TGTGCCAGCAGTGACTCTGGGGGGCAAGGCACAGATACGCAGTATTTT.

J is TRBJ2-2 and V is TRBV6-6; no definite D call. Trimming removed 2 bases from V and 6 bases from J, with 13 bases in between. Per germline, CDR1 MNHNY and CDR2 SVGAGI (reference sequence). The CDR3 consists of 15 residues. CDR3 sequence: CASSYASEGAGELFF. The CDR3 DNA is TGTGCCAGCAGTTACGCATCCGAAGGTGCCGGGGAGCTGTTTTTT.

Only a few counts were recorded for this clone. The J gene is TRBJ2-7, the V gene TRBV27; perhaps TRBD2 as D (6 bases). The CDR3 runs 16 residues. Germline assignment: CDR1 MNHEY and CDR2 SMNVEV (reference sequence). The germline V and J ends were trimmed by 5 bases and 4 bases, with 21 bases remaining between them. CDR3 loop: CASSPRDSLNQYEQYF. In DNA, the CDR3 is TGTGCCAGCAGTCCCAGGGACTCACTAAACCAATACGAGCAGTACTTC.

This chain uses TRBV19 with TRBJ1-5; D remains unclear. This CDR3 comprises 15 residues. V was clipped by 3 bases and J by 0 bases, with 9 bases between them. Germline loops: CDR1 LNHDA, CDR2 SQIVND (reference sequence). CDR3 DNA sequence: TGTGCCAGTAGTATTTCTTGGGGTAGCAATCAGCCCCAGCATTTT. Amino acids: CASSISWGSNQPQHF.

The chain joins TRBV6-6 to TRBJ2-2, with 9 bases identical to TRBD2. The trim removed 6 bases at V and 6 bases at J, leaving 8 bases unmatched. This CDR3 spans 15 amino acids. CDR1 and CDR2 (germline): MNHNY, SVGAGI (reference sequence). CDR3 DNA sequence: TGTGCCAGCAGCCTATTTAGCGGGGGCTCCGGGGAGCTGTTTTTT. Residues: CASSLFSGGSGELFF.

The CDR3 coding sequence is TGTGCCAGCAGACCTTCCGCGTGGACGGAAGACACCGGGGAGCTGTTTTTT. Protein: CASRPSAWTEDTGELFF. This chain uses TRBV27 with TRBJ2-2; D remains unclear. Germline CDR1 MNHEY, CDR2 SMNVEV (reference sequence). V dropped 6 bases and J dropped 3 bases, with 20 bases sitting between them. This CDR3 comprises 17 residues.